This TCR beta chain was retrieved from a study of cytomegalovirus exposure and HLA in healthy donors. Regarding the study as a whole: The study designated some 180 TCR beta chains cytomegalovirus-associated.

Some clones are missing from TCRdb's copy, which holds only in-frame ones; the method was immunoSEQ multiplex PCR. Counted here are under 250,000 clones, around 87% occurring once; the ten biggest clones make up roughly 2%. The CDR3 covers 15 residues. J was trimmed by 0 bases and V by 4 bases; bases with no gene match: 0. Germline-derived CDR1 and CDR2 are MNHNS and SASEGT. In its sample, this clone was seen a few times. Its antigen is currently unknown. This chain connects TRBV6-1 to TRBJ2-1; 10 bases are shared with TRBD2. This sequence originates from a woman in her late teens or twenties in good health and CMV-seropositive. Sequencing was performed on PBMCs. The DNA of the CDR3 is TGTGCCAGCAGTGGGACTAGCGGCTCCTACAATGAGCAGTTCTTC. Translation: CASSGTSGSYNEQFF.